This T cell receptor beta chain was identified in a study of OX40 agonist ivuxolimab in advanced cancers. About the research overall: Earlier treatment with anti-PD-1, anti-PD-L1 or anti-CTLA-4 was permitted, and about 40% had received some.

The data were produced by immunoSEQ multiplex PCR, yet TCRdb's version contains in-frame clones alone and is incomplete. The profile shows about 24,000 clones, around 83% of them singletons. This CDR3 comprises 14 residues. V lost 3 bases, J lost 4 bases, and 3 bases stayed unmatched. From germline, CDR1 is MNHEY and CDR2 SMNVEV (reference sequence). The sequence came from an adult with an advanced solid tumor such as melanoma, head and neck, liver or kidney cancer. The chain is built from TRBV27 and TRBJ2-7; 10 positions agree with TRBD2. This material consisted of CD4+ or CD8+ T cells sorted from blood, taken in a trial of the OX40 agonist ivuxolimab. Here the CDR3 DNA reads TGTGCCAGCAGTTTGACTAGCGGGCGGTACGAGCAGTACTTC. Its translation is CASSLTSGRYEQYF.